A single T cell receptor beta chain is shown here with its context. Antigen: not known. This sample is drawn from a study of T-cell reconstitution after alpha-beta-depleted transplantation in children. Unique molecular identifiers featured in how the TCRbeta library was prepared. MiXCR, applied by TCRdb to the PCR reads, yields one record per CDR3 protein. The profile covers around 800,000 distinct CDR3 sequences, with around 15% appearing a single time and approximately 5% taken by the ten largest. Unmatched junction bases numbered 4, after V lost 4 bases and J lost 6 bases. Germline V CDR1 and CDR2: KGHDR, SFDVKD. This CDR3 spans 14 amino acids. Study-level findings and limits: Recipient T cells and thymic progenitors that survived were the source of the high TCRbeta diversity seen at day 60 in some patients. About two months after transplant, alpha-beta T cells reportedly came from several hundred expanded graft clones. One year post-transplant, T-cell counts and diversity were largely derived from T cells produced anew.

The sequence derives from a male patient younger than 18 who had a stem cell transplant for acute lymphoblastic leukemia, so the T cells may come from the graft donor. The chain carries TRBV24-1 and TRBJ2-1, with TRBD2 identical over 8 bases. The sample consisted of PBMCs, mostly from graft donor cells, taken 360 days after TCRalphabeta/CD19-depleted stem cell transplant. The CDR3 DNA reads TGTGCCACCAGTGAGGGACTAGGGAGCAATGAGCAGTTCTTC. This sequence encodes CATSEGLGSNEQFF.